Presented here are 21 T cell receptor beta chains from one specimen sequenced in a study of blood T cell repertoires in COVID-19. Here immunoSEQ multiplex PCR was the method, and the copy in TCRdb shows in-frame clones only, minus some. Of over 200,000 clones in the sample, 75% to 85% were seen once. Sequencing was carried out using PBMCs or T cells enriched from blood (not recorded which). These receptors were collected from a man aged 40-50 years who had recovered from COVID-19.

The chain combines TRBV3-1 (or the pseudogene TRBV3-2) with TRBJ1-5; no definite D call. The CDR3 spans 14 residues. The V gene's germline CDR1 is LGHDT and CDR2 YNNKEL (reference sequence). Trimming took 0 bases from V and 6 from J, leaving 9 bases between them. The CDR3 DNA reads as TGTGCCAGCAGCCAAGAGGTTGGCGGTCAGCCCCAGCATTTT. This codes for CASSQEVGGQPQHF.

In the case of this clone: At the DNA level, this CDR3 is encoded by other sequences in the same sample as well. V gene TRBV5-4 combines with J gene TRBJ2-3; 9 bases agree with TRBD2. CDR3 length: 15 amino acids. V trimming: 0 bases; J trimming: 3 bases; junction bases outside the gene matches: 2. CDR1 is SGHNT and CDR2 is YYREEE in the germline V gene (reference sequence). CDR3 loop: CASSLGGGDTDTQYF. The CDR3 coding sequence is TGTGCCAGCAGCTTGGGCGGGGGGGATACAGATACGCAGTATTTT.

The chain carries TRBV19 and TRBJ2-4, with TRBD2 identical over 8 bases. There are 13 residues in the CDR3. In germline, CDR1 is LNHDA, CDR2 SQIVND (reference sequence). V shed 8 bases, J shed 13 bases, and the junction held 13 bases outside the gene matches. Here the CDR3 reads CASGVGGGSPQYF. CDR3 nucleotide sequence: TGTGCCAGTGGAGTGGGCGGGGGGTCTCCCCAGTACTTC. Filled out from reference TRBV19 and TRBJ2-4, the complete variable domain reads DGGITQSPKYLFRKEGQNVTLSCEQNLNHDAMYWYRQDPGQGLRLIYYSQIVNDFQKGDIAEGYSVSREKKESFPLTVTSAQKNPTAFYLCASGVGGGSPQYFGAGTRLSVL.

The J gene is TRBJ1-2, the V gene TRBV10-2; D is perhaps TRBD1 (6 bases). CDR1 is WSHSY, CDR2 SAAADI, per germline. Trimming took 5 bases from V and 3 from J, leaving 16 bases between them. The CDR3 runs 15 residues. The CDR3 region is CASSNQDSSYYGYTF. Written as DNA, the CDR3 is TGCGCCAGCAGTAATCAGGACAGTAGTTACTATGGCTACACCTTC.

The genes are TRBV9 and TRBJ2-2; 8 bases map to TRBD2. V lost 5 bases, J lost 1 base, and 4 bases stayed unmatched. Germline V CDR1 and CDR2: SGDLS, YYNGEE. The CDR3 sequence is 15 residues long. Written as DNA, the CDR3 is TGTGCCAGCAGTGTCCGGGAGGGGAACACCGGGGAGCTGTTTTTT. Protein sequence: CASSVREGNTGELFF.

As DNA, the CDR3 is TGTGCCAGTAGTATTTGGCCCCAAGGGGCCCAGCATTTT. Its translation is CASSIWPQGAQHF. V gene TRBV19 combines with J gene TRBJ1-5, with D tentatively TRBD1 (5 bases). CDR1 is LNHDA, CDR2 SQIVND, per germline (reference sequence). V lost 3 bases, J lost 11 bases, and 14 bases lay in between. The CDR3 length is 13 residues.

V is TRBV2 and J is TRBJ1-4, with D maybe TRBD1 (6 bases). The germline V gene encodes CDR1 SNHLY and CDR2 FYNNEI. There are 12 residues in the CDR3. V lost 6 bases and J lost 7, with 9 bases in between. The CDR3 sequence: CASRTQGEKLFF. The CDR3 bases are TGTGCCAGCAGAACACAGGGTGAAAAACTGTTTTTT.

CDR3 protein: CAWQKAELRYNEQFF. The DNA of the CDR3 is TGTGCCTGGCAAAAGGCGGAGCTAAGGTACAATGAGCAGTTCTTC. The chain joins TRBV30 to TRBJ2-1; no clear D. V gave up 5 bases and J gave up 4 bases, with 18 bases separating them. The germline V gene encodes CDR1 GTSNPN and CDR2 SVGIG (reference sequence). There are 15 residues in the CDR3.

V usage is TRBV12-5 and J usage is TRBJ1-6; the D is unclear. This CDR3 comprises 13 residues. V was shortened by 5 bases and J by 7 bases, with 9 bases between the two germline ends. Germline loops: CDR1 LGHNT, CDR2 FRNRAP. CDR3 DNA: TGTGCTAGTGGTCCGGAACAGAATTCACCCCTCCACTTT. It is translated as CASGPEQNSPLHF. The full variable domain, rest sourced from reference TRBV12-5 and TRBJ1-6, is DARVTQTPRHKVTEMGQEVTMRCQPILGHNTVFWYRQTMMQGLELLAYFRNRAPLDDSGMPKDRFSAEMPDATLATLKIQPSEPRDSAVYFCASGPEQNSPLHFGNGTRLTVT.

The chain uses TRBV29-1 and TRBJ1-5, with a weak D call TRBD1 (6 bases). The CDR3 length is 13 residues. The germline V gene encodes CDR1 SQVTM and CDR2 ANQGSEA. The V and J ends lost 4 bases and 4 bases respectively, with 11 bases between them. Written as DNA, the CDR3 is TGCAGCGTTGCACAGGGTTCTAATCAGCCCCAGCATTTT. Its translation is CSVAQGSNQPQHF.

The genes are TRBV30 and TRBJ1-6, with D uncertain. Germline CDR1 GTSNPN, CDR2 SVGIG (reference sequence). Trimming took 5 bases from V and 1 from J, leaving 18 bases between them. CDR3 length: 17 residues. The CDR3 loop is CAWGKWSFPSYNSPLHF. The CDR3, as DNA: TGTGCCTGGGGCAAATGGAGTTTTCCTTCCTATAATTCACCCCTCCACTTT.

This clone was seen a few times. This chain joins TRBV5-1 and TRBJ2-1; 8 bases agree with TRBD2. The germline gives CDR1 SGHRS, CDR2 YFSETQ. After removal of 0 bases from V and 9 bases from J, the junction contained 8 bases not matched to a gene. This CDR3 spans 15 amino acids. The CDR3 loop is CASSLGGLASGEQFF. In DNA form, the CDR3 reads TGCGCCAGCAGCTTGGGAGGACTAGCCAGCGGTGAGCAGTTCTTC.

The chain combines TRBV6-5 with TRBJ2-2; 7 bases align to TRBD2. Germline trimming cut 7 bases from V and 6 bases from J; bases unmatched to any gene: 8. The germline V gene has CDR1 MNHEY and CDR2 SVGAGI. The CDR3 sequence is 14 residues long. In DNA, the CDR3 is TGTGCCAGCACAAAGCGGGAACGGTCCGGGGAGCTGTTTTTT. Its translation is CASTKRERSGELFF.

The J gene is TRBJ1-1, the V gene TRBV30, with 7 bases matching TRBD1. Germline CDR1 reads GTSNPN; CDR2 reads SVGIG (reference sequence). The CDR3 spans 11 residues. Trimming at V came to 3 bases and at J to 7 bases, leaving 2 bases not matched to a gene. The CDR3 region has the DNA TGTGCCTGGAGGAGGACAGGTGAAGCTTTCTTT. Translating gives CAWRRTGEAFF.

This clone turned up a few times. The V and J genes are TRBV5-4 and TRBJ1-2, with 7 positions matching TRBD1. Losses at the gene ends were 0 bases for V and 8 bases for J; bases not matched to a gene: 10. In germline, CDR1 is SGHNT, CDR2 YYREEE (reference sequence). The CDR3 has 15 amino acids. CDR3 sequence: CASSLVNRGLAGYTF. CDR3 coding DNA: TGTGCCAGCAGCTTGGTTAACAGGGGCCTGGCGGGCTACACCTTC.

The rearrangement uses TRBV14 and TRBJ2-7; weak D call: TRBD2 (5 bases). V was cut by 4 bases and J by 6 bases, with 10 bases left in between. Germline loops: CDR1 SGHDN, CDR2 FVKESK. The CDR3 loop spans 12 amino acids. CDR3 sequence (DNA): TGTGCCAGCAGCCCCAAGGGAGTCGAGCAGTACTTC. Its protein product is CASSPKGVEQYF.

The chain has TRBV28 and TRBJ1-4, with 11 nucleotides matching TRBD1. Germline-derived CDR1 and CDR2 are MDHEN and SYDVKM. V trimming: 5 bases; J trimming: 7 bases; junction bases outside the gene matches: 12. This CDR3 has 17 amino acids. The CDR3 coding sequence is TGTGCCAGCAGTCAATTTCGGGGACAGGGGGGCATTGAAAAACTGTTTTTT. Translating gives CASSQFRGQGGIEKLFF.

V gene TRBV15 combines with J gene TRBJ1-3; tentative D call: TRBD1 (5 bases). The CDR3 extends over 17 amino acids. V was clipped by 1 base and J by 2 bases, with 15 bases between them. Germline lookup yields CDR1 LNHNV and CDR2 YYDKDF (reference sequence). The CDR3 nucleotides are TGTGCCACCAGCAGAGGGGATACCGGGACTACTGGAAACACCATATATTTT. Translation: CATSRGDTGTTGNTIYF.

The V gene is TRBV11-3, the J gene TRBJ2-1; D perhaps matches TRBD2 (5 bases). CDR1 is SGHNT, CDR2 YENEEA, per germline. The germline V and J ends were trimmed by 0 bases and 7 bases, with 13 bases remaining between them. This CDR3 comprises 15 residues. This CDR3 reads CASSLEGSVGNEQFF. In DNA form, the CDR3 reads TGTGCCAGCAGCTTAGAGGGGAGTGTTGGGAATGAGCAGTTCTTC.

The rearrangement uses TRBV5-1 and TRBJ1-1; TRBD1 matches at 12 bases. V was pared by 5 bases and J by 5 bases, with 7 bases of the junction left unmatched. CDR3 size: 15 residues. The germline V gene encodes CDR1 SGHRS and CDR2 YFSETQ. CDR3 bases: TGCGCCAGCAGGGTTGGGACAGGGGGCCGGACTGAAGCTTTCTTT. Protein sequence: CASRVGTGGRTEAFF.

The chain recombines TRBV10-3 with TRBJ2-7; a weak D match, TRBD1 (5 bases). Germline-derived CDR1 and CDR2 are ENHRY and SYGVKD. V lost 2 bases and J 3 bases, leaving 14 bases between the germline ends. This CDR3 contains 15 residues. CDR3 coding DNA: TGTGCCATCAGTGAGGGACAAAAAGTGGTCTACGAGCAGTACTTC. This translates into CAISEGQKVVYEQYF.